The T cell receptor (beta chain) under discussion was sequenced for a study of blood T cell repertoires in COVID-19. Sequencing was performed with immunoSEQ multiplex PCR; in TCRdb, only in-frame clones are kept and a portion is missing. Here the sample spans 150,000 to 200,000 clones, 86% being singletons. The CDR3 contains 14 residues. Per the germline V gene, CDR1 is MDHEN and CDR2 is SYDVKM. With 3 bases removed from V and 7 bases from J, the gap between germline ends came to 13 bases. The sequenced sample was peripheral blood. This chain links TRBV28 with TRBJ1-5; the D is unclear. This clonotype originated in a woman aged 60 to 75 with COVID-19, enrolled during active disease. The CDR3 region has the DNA TGTGCCAGCAGTTTGATCGGGGTAGGACAGCCCCAGCATTTT. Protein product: CASSLIGVGQPQHF.